The 6 T cell receptor beta chains presented below share a single source sample, sequenced in a study of post-analysis software for immune sequencing data. Notes on the study in general: Five or six TRBV segments, TRBV5-6, TRBV5-1 and TRBV20-1 among them, were found more frequent in patients than controls.

TCR beta cDNA libraries had unique molecular identifiers. TCRdb itself ran the PCR reads through MiXCR, one entry per CDR3 protein. The top ten clones hold more than 0.55% of a sample with 700,000 to 800,000 distinct CDR3 sequences, approximately 30% of them seen once. These receptors are not linked to any known antigen. What was sequenced was blood. Receptor source: a girl aged 10-17 years with multiple sclerosis.

The CDR3 reads CASSKGRGTTDTQYF. The CDR3 region has the DNA TGTGCCAGCAGCAAAGGTCGGGGTACAACAGATACGCAGTATTTT. The chain recombines TRBV21-1 with TRBJ2-3. TRBV21-1 is a pseudogene locus. The CDR3 has 15 residues.

In this sample, this clonotype turned up a few times. This chain connects TRBV7-2 to TRBJ1-5, with 10 bases that match TRBD1. CDR3 length: 15 residues. Germline V gene data show CDR1 as SGHTA and CDR2 as FQGNSA. After removal of 3 bases from V and 2 bases from J, the junction contained 1 base not matched to a gene. CDR3 coding DNA: TGTGCCAGCAGCTTTGGGACAGGGGGCAATCAGCCCCAGCATTTT. Translation gives CASSFGTGGNQPQHF.

The chain uses TRBV6-6 and TRBJ1-2; D unclear. The germline gives CDR1 MNHNY, CDR2 SVGAGI (reference sequence). V gave up 5 bases and J gave up 2 bases, with 6 bases separating them. The CDR3 is 12 amino acids. This CDR3 reads CASSPPNYGYTF. CDR3 coding DNA: TGTGCCAGCAGTCCGCCAAACTATGGCTACACCTTC.

The chain is built from TRBV10-2 and TRBJ2-5, with D possibly TRBD1 on 5 matching bases. The ends were cut back, 2 bases at V and 2 bases at J, with 12 bases in the middle. Per the germline V gene, CDR1 is WSHSY and CDR2 is SAAADI. The CDR3 runs 15 residues. Here the CDR3 DNA reads TGCGCCAGCAGTGAGCTTGGGGCGCCGCAAGAGACCCAGTACTTC. As protein: CASSELGAPQETQYF.

J is TRBJ2-1 and V is TRBV10-3; TRBD2 aligns across 12 bases. Trimming cost V 6 bases and J 3 bases; bases outside gene matches: 6. The CDR3 extends over 16 amino acids. The germline V gene encodes CDR1 ENHRY and CDR2 SYGVKD. CDR3 region: CAIRETSGGFYNEQFF. Here the CDR3 DNA reads TGTGCCATCAGGGAGACTAGCGGGGGCTTCTACAATGAGCAGTTCTTC.

This clonotype was counted many times. The chain recombines TRBV5-6 with TRBJ2-3; a possible D gene is TRBD2 (6 bases). From germline, CDR1 is SGHDT and CDR2 YYEEEE. The germline V and J ends were trimmed by 0 bases and 1 base, with 12 bases remaining between them. The CDR3 has 16 residues. In DNA form, the CDR3 reads TGTGCCAGCAGCTTGGAAAGCGGGTCCCGCACAGATACGCAGTATTTT. This gives the protein CASSLESGSRTDTQYF.